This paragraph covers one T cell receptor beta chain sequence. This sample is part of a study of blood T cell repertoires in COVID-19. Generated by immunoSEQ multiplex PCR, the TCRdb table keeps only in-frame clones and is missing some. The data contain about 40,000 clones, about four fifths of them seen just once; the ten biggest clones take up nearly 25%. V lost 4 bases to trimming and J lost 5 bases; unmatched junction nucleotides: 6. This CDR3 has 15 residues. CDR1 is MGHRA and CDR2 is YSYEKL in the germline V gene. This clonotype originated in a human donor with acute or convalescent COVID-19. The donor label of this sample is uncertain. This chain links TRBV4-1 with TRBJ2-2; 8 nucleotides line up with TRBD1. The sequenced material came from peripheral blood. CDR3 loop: CASSPDRVGTGELFF. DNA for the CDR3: TGCGCCAGCAGCCCGGACAGGGTTGGGACCGGGGAGCTGTTTTTT.